The 18 T cell receptor beta chains in this list originate from one sample, sequenced in a study of beta chain features in type 1 diabetes. cDNA synthesis used the whole RNA isolate, giving expressed TCRB sequences. TCRdb keeps only in-frame clones here, not all; method: immunoSEQ multiplex PCR. The table has about 290,000 clones, approximately 8.1% seen once; the top ten hold more than 0.9%. Input material: central memory CD4+ T cells from blood. Receptors were obtained from a woman aged 18-30 years in good health.

The chain employs TRBV28 and TRBJ2-2; 9 nucleotides match TRBD1. The V segment lost 2 bases and the J segment 5 bases; nucleotides outside the gene matches: 12. CDR3 length: 18 amino acids. CDR1 is MDHEN and CDR2 is SYDVKM in the germline V gene. DNA of the CDR3: TGTGCCAGCAGTTTAAGAGGGTCGACAGGGGGATGGACCGGGGAGCTGTTTTTT. Translated: CASSLRGSTGGWTGELFF. Complete variable domain (other parts from reference TRBV28 and TRBJ2-2): DVKVTQSSRYLVKRTGEKVFLECVQDMDHENMFWYRQDPGLGLRLIYFSYDVKMKEKGDIPEGYSVSREKKERFSLILESASTNQTSMYLCASSLRGSTGGWTGELFFGEGSRLTVL.

The chain employs TRBV2 and TRBJ2-5, with a weak D call TRBD2 (6 bases). This CDR3 spans 14 amino acids. Germline V lookup: CDR1 SNHLY, CDR2 FYNNEI. Trimming cost V 4 bases and J 3 bases, with 12 bases left between them. The chain's CDR3 is CASSAVTSEETQYF. For the CDR3, the DNA is TGTGCCAGCAGTGCCGTGACTAGTGAAGAGACCCAGTACTTC.

This clone was detected a few times. The chain employs TRBV4-1 and TRBJ2-7; D is undetermined. This CDR3 region has 13 residues. V lost 0 bases, J lost 8 bases, and 11 bases lay in between. CDR1 is MGHRA and CDR2 is YSYEKL in the germline V gene. DNA of the CDR3: TGCGCCAGCAGCCAAGAGTTAAGGGCCAAGCAGTACGTC. The encoded protein is CASSQELRAKQYV.

A few counts support this clone. The V and J genes are TRBV2 and TRBJ2-1; TRBD1 matches at 10 bases. The CDR3 sequence is 14 residues long. The germline V gene encodes CDR1 SNHLY and CDR2 FYNNEI. V lost 6 bases and J lost 6; bases outside the gene matches: 5. CDR3 sequence reads: CASRGQGRVNEQFF. CDR3 sequence (DNA): TGTGCCAGCAGGGGACAGGGGCGGGTCAATGAGCAGTTCTTC.

This clone occurred many times. The rearrangement joins TRBV5-4 to TRBJ2-5, with a tentative D call TRBD2 (5 bases). Germline CDR1 SGHNT, CDR2 YYREEE (reference sequence). The CDR3 is 13 residues long. The V end lost 9 bases, the J end lost 6 bases, and 18 bases lay between the germline ends. CDR3 nucleotides: TGTGCCACCCGCACCGGTGAGGGAAAGACCCAGTACTTC. Protein: CATRTGEGKTQYF.

The CDR3 protein is CASSNDRSEAFF. Written as DNA, the CDR3 is TGTGCCAGCAGTAACGACAGGAGTGAAGCTTTCTTT. The chain is built from TRBV28 and TRBJ1-1; D is possibly TRBD1 (6 bases). There are 12 residues in the CDR3. The germline CDR1 and CDR2 sequences are MDHEN and SYDVKM. The V end lost 5 bases, the J end lost 7 bases, and 11 bases lay between the germline ends.

The table lists this clone with a few counts. The rearrangement joins TRBV23-1 to TRBJ2-5, with D perhaps TRBD1 (5 bases). TRBV23-1 is filed as an ORF, its function uncertain. The CDR3 runs 14 residues. The V and J ends lost 6 bases and 5 bases respectively, with 16 bases between them. The CDR3 loop is CASSRKGVTETQYF. CDR3 bases: TGCGCCAGCAGCCGTAAAGGGGTGACGGAGACCCAGTACTTC.

This clone turned up a few times. The J gene is TRBJ2-3, the V gene TRBV4-2; D unclear. Trimming stripped 5 bases from V and 5 bases from J, with 8 bases between. The CDR3 consists of 12 residues. The V gene's germline CDR1 is LGHNA and CDR2 YNFKEQ. This CDR3 reads CASSSWGDTQYF. CDR3 DNA sequence: TGTGCCAGCAGCTCTTGGGGAGATACGCAGTATTTT.

The rearrangement links TRBV7-2 to TRBJ1-2, with D perhaps TRBD1 (5 bases). Germline values: CDR1 SGHTA, CDR2 FQGNSA. With 5 bases removed from V and 0 bases from J, the gap between germline ends came to 13 bases. The CDR3 is made up of 15 amino acids. The CDR3 sequence is CASSRPTDTNYGYTF. The CDR3 DNA reads TGTGCCAGCAGCCGACCGACAGATACTAACTATGGCTACACCTTC.

The chain recombines TRBV4-1 with TRBJ2-3; 7 positions agree with TRBD2. V shed 1 base and J 0 bases; nucleotides not matched to a gene: 10. CDR1 and CDR2 (germline): MGHRA, YSYEKL. The CDR3 spans 18 residues. The CDR3 loop is CASSQVLRGGGSTDTQYF. The CDR3 region has the DNA TGCGCCAGCAGCCAAGTTTTAAGGGGCGGGGGAAGCACAGATACGCAGTATTTT.

In its sample, this clone was seen a few times. V gene TRBV28 combines with J gene TRBJ2-7; 9 bases align to TRBD2. The CDR3 totals 15 residues. CDR1 is MDHEN, CDR2 SYDVKM, per germline. The V segment lost 6 bases and the J segment 4 bases; nucleotides outside the gene matches: 10. CDR3 sequence: CASRAPSGRLYEQYF. The CDR3 coding sequence is TGTGCCAGCAGGGCCCCCAGCGGGAGGCTGTACGAGCAGTACTTC.

This clone was seen repeatedly, ten times or more. The V gene is TRBV4-2, the J gene TRBJ1-1; maybe TRBD1 (6 bases). Trimming removed 6 bases from V and 5 bases from J, with 13 bases in between. Germline V CDR1 and CDR2: LGHNA, YNFKEQ. CDR3 length: 13 amino acids. The chain's CDR3 is CASSLSGATEAFF. Here the CDR3 DNA reads TGTGCCAGCAGTCTTTCAGGGGCAACTGAAGCTTTCTTT.

Note on this clone: Compared with germline, one end of the junction differs, possibly owing to a read error. The V and J genes are TRBV29-1 and TRBJ2-1; perhaps TRBD2 as D (6 bases). The CDR3 covers 12 residues. CDR1 SQVTM and CDR2 ANQGSEA come from the germline V gene. The CDR3 loop reads CSVEKGAGRRLF. CDR3 DNA sequence: TGCAGCGTTGAAAAAGGGGCGGGGAGGAGGCTCTTC.

This clone was found a few times. V and J are TRBV9 and TRBJ2-1; 8 bases line up with TRBD1. With 4 bases clipped from V and 5 bases from J, the junction kept 14 bases outside the gene matches. This CDR3 contains 17 residues. Germline V gene lookup returns CDR1 SGDLS and CDR2 YYNGEE. CDR3: CASSLDTSLDRDNEQFF. The CDR3 DNA reads TGTGCCAGCAGCTTAGATACTTCATTGGACAGGGACAATGAGCAGTTCTTC. Filled out from reference TRBV9 and TRBJ2-1, the complete variable domain reads DSGVTQTPKHLITATGQRVTLRCSPRSGDLSVYWYQQSLDQGLQFLIQYYNGEERAKGNILERFSAQQFPDLHSELNLSSLELGDSALYFCASSLDTSLDRDNEQFFGPGTRLTVL.

Only a few counts were recorded for this clone. V usage is TRBV7-2 and J usage is TRBJ2-3, with 10 bases that match TRBD1. V gave up 5 bases and J gave up 5 bases; unmatched junction bases: 7. Germline CDR1 reads SGHTA; CDR2 reads FQGNSA. This CDR3 is 15 amino acids long. The CDR3 loop is CASSPGTGVRDTQYF. CDR3 DNA: TGTGCCAGCAGCCCCGGGACAGGGGTGAGAGATACGCAGTATTTT.

Regarding this clone: Germline is not matched at one junction end, which may reflect a read error. The chain recombines TRBV4-1 with TRBJ2-5; D is possibly TRBD1 or TRBD2 (6 bases each). The CDR3 contains 11 residues. The V gene's germline CDR1 is MGHRA and CDR2 YSYEKL. The CDR3, as DNA: TGCGCCAGCAGCGGGGGGCTGACAAAGGACTTC. Its protein is CASSGGLTKDF.

This clone appeared a few times. This chain links TRBV28 with TRBJ1-1; maybe TRBD1 (6 bases). Germline CDR1 and CDR2: MDHEN and SYDVKM. V was pared by 6 bases and J by 10 bases, with 12 bases between. The CDR3 has 11 residues. DNA of the CDR3: TGTGCCAGCAGCATAAACAGGGCAGCTTTCTTT. It translates to CASSINRAAFF.

V and J are TRBV7-9 and TRBJ1-5; D is possibly TRBD1 (5 bases). Trimming shortened V by 6 bases and J by 7 bases, and 16 bases separated the two germline ends. CDR3 length equals 14 residues. CDR1 is SEHNR and CDR2 is FQNEAQ in the germline V gene (reference sequence). CDR3 DNA sequence: TGTGCCAGCAGTTGGGACTTCGGTGGGCAGCCCCAGCATTTT. The encoded protein is CASSWDFGGQPQHF.